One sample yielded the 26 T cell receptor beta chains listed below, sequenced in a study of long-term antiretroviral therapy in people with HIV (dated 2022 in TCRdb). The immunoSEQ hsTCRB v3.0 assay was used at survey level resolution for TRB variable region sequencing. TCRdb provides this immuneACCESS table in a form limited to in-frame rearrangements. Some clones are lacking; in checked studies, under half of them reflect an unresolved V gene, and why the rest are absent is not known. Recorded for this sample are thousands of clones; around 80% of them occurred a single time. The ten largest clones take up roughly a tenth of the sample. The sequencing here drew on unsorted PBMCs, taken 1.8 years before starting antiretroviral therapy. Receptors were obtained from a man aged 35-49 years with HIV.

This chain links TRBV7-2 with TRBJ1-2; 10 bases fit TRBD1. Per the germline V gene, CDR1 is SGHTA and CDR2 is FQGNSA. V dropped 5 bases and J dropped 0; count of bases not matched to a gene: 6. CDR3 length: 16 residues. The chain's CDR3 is CASSLPGTGANYGYTF. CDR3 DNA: TGTGCCAGCAGCCTCCCCGGGACAGGGGCTAACTATGGCTACACCTTC.

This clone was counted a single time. The CDR3 DNA follows: TGCGCCAGCAGCTTGAATGACAACGAGCAGTACTTC. As protein: CASSLNDNEQYF. The rearrangement links TRBV5-1 to TRBJ2-7; D unclear. This CDR3 is 12 amino acids long. Between the trimmed V and J ends, which lost 1 base and 5 bases, there was a span of 7 bases. Germline loops: CDR1 SGHRS, CDR2 YFSETQ.

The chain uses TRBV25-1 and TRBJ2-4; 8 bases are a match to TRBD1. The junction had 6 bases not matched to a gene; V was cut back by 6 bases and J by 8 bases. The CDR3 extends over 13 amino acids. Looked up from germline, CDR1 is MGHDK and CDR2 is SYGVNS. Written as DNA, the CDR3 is TGTGCCAGCAGGCAGGGGGCTCTCGACATTCAGTACTTC. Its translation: CASRQGALDIQYF.

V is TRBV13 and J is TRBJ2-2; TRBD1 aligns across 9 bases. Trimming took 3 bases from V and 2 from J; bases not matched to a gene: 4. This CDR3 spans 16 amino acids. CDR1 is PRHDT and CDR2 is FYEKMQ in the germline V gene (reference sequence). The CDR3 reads CASSLGTGSNTGELFF. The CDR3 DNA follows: TGTGCCAGCAGCTTGGGGACAGGGAGTAACACCGGGGAGCTGTTTTTT.

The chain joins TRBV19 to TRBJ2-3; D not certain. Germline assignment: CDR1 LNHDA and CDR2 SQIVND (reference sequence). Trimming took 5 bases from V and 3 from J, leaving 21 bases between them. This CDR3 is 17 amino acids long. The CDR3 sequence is CASSLGTARATTDTQYF. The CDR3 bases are TGTGCCAGTAGTTTAGGCACCGCTAGGGCCACTACAGATACGCAGTATTTT.

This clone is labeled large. The CDR3 DNA reads TGTGCCAGCAGTTACGGACAGGATCGCCCCCAGCATTTT. Its protein is CASSYGQDRPQHF. The chain has TRBV6-6 and TRBJ1-5; TRBD1 agrees at 7 bases. V shed 2 bases and J 10 bases; nucleotides not matched to a gene: 5. The CDR3 is 13 residues long. CDR1 and CDR2 from the germline V gene are MNHNY and SVGAGI (reference sequence).

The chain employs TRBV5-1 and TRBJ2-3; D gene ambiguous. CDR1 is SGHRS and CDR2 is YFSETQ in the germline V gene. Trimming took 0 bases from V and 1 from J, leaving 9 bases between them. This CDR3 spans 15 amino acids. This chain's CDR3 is CASSLEGVGTDTQYF. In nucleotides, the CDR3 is TGCGCCAGCAGCTTGGAAGGAGTCGGCACAGATACGCAGTATTTT.

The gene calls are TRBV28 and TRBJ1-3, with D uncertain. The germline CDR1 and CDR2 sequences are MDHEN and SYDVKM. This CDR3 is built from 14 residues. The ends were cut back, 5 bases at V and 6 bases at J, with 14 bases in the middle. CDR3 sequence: CASSPNLRKNTIYF. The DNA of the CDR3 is TGTGCCAGCAGTCCAAACTTAAGAAAAAACACCATATATTTT.

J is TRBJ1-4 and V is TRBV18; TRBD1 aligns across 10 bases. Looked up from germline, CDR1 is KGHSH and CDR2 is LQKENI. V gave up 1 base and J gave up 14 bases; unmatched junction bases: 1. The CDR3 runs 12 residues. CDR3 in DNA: TGTGCCAGCTCACCACAGGACAGGGGGCTGTTTTTT. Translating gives CASSPQDRGLFF.

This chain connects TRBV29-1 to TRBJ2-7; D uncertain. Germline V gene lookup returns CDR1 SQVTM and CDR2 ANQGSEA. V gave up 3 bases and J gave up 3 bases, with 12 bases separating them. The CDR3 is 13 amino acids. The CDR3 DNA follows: TGCAGCGTTGAGCTGCGGAGTAACTACGAGCAGTACTTC. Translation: CSVELRSNYEQYF.

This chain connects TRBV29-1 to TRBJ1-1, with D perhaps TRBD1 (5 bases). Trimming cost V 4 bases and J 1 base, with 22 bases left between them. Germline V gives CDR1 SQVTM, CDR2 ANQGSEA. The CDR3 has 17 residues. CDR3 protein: CSVVELVEGRWNTEAFF. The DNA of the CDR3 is TGCAGCGTTGTTGAACTAGTGGAGGGACGGTGGAACACTGAAGCTTTCTTT.

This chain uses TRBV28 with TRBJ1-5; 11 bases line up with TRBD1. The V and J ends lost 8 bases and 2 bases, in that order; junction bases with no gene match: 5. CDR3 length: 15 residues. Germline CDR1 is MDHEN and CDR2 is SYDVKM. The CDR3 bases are TGTGCCAGCCGGGGACAGGGGGTAGGCAATCAGCCCCAGCATTTT. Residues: CASRGQGVGNQPQHF. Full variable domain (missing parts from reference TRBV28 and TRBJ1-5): DVKVTQSSRYLVKRTGEKVFLECVQDMDHENMFWYRQDPGLGLRLIYFSYDVKMKEKGDIPEGYSVSREKKERFSLILESASTNQTSMYLCASRGQGVGNQPQHFGDGTRLSIL.

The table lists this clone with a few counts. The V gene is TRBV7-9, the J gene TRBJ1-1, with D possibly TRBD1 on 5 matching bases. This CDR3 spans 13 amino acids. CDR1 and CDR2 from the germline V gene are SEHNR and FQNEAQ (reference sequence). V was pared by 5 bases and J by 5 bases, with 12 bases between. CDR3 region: CASSPGGRTEAFF. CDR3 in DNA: TGTGCCAGCAGCCCCGGGGGGAGGACTGAAGCTTTCTTT.

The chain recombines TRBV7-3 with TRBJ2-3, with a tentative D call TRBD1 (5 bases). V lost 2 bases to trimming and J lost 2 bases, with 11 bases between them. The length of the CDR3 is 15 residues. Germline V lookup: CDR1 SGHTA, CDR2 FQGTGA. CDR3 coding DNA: TGTGCCAGCAGCTTAGGGGCCCAGTTCACAGATACGCAGTATTTT. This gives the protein CASSLGAQFTDTQYF. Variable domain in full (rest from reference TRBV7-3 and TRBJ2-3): GAGVSQTPSNKVTEKGKYVELRCDPISGHTALYWYRQSLGQGPEFLIYFQGTGAADDSGLPNDRFFAVRPEGSVSTLKIQRTERGDSAVYLCASSLGAQFTDTQYFGPGTRLTVL.

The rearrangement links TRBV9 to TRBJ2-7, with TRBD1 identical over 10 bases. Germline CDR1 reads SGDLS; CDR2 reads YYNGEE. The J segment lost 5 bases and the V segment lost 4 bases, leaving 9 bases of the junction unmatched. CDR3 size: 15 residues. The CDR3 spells CASSQRETGGDEQYF. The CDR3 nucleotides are TGTGCCAGCAGCCAGAGGGAGACAGGGGGCGACGAGCAGTACTTC.

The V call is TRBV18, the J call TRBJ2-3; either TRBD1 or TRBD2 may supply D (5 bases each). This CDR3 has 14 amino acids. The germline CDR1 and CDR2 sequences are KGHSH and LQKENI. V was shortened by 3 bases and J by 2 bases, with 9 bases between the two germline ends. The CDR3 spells CASSPRGPTDTQYF. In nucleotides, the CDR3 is TGTGCCAGCTCACCCCGGGGACCCACAGATACGCAGTATTTT.

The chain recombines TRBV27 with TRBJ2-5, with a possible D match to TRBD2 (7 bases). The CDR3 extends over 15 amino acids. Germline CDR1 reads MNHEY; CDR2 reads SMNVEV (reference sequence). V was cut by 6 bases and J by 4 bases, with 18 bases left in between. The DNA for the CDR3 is TGTGCCAGCAGAAAAGGGGGGGAGGGCCTAGAGACCCAGTACTTC. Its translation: CASRKGGEGLETQYF.

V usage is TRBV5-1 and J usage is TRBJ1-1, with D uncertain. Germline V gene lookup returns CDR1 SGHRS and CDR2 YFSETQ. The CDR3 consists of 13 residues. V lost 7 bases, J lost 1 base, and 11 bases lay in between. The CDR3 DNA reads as TGCGCCAGCGGCGGACTGGGGAACACTGAAGCTTTCTTT. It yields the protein CASGGLGNTEAFF.

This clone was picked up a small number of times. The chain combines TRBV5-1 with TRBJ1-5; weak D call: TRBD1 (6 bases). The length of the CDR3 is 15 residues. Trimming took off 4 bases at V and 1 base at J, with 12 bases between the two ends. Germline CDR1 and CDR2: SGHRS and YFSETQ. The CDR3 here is CASSPLGTSNQPQHF. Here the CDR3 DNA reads TGCGCCAGCAGCCCTCTCGGGACAAGCAATCAGCCCCAGCATTTT.

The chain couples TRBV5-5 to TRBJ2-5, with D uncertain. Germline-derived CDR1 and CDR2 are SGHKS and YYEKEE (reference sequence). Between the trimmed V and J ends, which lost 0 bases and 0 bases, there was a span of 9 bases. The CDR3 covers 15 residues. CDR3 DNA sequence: TGTGCCAGCAGCTTGGTGCTCACCTACCAAGAGACCCAGTACTTC. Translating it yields CASSLVLTYQETQYF.

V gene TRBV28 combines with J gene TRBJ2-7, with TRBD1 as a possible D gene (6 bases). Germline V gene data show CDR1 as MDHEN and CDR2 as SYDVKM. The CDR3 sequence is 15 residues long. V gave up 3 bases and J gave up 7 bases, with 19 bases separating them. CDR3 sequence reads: CASSLASRGTGEQYF. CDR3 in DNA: TGTGCCAGCAGTTTGGCGTCAAGGGGGACGGGGGAGCAGTACTTC.

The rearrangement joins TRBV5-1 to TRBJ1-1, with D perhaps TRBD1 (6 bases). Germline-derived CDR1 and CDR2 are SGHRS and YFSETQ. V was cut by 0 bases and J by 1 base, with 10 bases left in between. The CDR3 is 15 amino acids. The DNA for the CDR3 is TGCGCCAGCAGCTTGGGACAGGCCCGGAACACTGAAGCTTTCTTT. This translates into CASSLGQARNTEAFF. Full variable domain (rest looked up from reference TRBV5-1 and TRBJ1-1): KAGVTQTPRYLIKTRGQQVTLSCSPISGHRSVSWYQQTPGQGLQFLFEYFSETQRNKGNFPGRFSGRQFSNSRSEMNVSTLELGDSALYLCASSLGQARNTEAFFGQGTRLTVV.

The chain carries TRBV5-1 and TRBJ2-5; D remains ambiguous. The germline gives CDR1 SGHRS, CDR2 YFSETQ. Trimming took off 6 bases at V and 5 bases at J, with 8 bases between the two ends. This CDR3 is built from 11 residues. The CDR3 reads CASKGFETQYF. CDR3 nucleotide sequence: TGCGCCAGCAAGGGTTTTGAGACCCAGTACTTC. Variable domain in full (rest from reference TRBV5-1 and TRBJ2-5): KAGVTQTPRYLIKTRGQQVTLSCSPISGHRSVSWYQQTPGQGLQFLFEYFSETQRNKGNFPGRFSGRQFSNSRSEMNVSTLELGDSALYLCASKGFETQYFGPGTRLLVL.

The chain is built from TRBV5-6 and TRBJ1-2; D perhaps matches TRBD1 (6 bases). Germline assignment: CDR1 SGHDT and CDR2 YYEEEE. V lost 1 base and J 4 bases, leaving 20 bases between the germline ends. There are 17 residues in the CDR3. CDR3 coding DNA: TGTGCCAGCAGCTTGAGACCAACAGGGTCTCCACCCTATGGCTACACCTTC. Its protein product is CASSLRPTGSPPYGYTF.

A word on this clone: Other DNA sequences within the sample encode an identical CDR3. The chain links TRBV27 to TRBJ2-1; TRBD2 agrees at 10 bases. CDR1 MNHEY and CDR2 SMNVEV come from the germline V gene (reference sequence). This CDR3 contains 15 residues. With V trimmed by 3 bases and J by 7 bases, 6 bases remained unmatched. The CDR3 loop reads CASSFPSGRANEQFF. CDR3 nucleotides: TGTGCCAGCAGTTTCCCCAGCGGGAGGGCGAATGAGCAGTTCTTC.

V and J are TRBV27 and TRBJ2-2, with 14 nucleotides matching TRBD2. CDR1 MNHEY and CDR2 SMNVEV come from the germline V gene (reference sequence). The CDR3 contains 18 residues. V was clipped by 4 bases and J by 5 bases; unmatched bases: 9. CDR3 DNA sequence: TGTGCCAGCAGTTCCCTCCCGAGACTAGCGGGAGGGACCGGGGAGCTGTTTTTT. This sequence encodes CASSSLPRLAGGTGELFF.